One sample yielded the 14 T cell receptor beta chains listed below, sequenced in a study of blood T cells in healthy people across ages. The use of a sample-barcoded 5' primer and a J-beta primer mix characterized a second PCR of 7 to 11 cycles. MiXCR, run by TCRdb on the 5' RACE reads, gives a single entry per CDR3 protein. The data contain over 300,000 distinct CDR3 sequences, more than 45% of them singletons. The material sequenced was blood. Receptors originate from a man aged 55 to 70 in good health.

This clonotype is a singleton in its sample. The J gene is TRBJ2-1, the V gene TRBV2; 7 positions agree with TRBD2. The DNA end is a closer match to TRBJ2-7, so the J assignment may be wrong. CDR3 size: 14 residues. Germline V lookup: CDR1 SNHLY, CDR2 FYNNEI. The CDR3 loop reads CASRREGSYNEQYF. The CDR3 DNA sequence: TGTGCCAGCAGAAGGGAGGGCTCCTACAATGAGCAGTACTTC.

This chain joins TRBV12-3 or TRBV12-4 and TRBJ2-3; D gene ambiguous. The V end lost 5 bases, the J end lost 2 bases, and 11 bases lay between the germline ends. The CDR3 covers 14 residues. The CDR3 loop reads CASSVGAHTDTQYF. As DNA, the CDR3 is TGTGCCAGCAGTGTGGGCGCCCACACAGATACGCAGTATTTT.

The chain couples TRBV20-1 to TRBJ2-3; D is perhaps TRBD2 (6 bases). V lost 3 bases, J lost 8 bases, and 24 bases lay in between. This CDR3 spans 16 amino acids. The germline gives CDR1 DFQATT, CDR2 SNEGSKA (reference sequence). For the CDR3, the DNA is TGCAGTGCTAGTGGTAGTGGGGCTAGCGTTCCAGGTACGCAGTATTTT. Translating it yields CSASGSGASVPGTQYF.

CDR3: CSASIAYEQYF. As DNA, the CDR3 is TGCAGTGCTAGTATAGCTTACGAGCAGTACTTC. The gene calls are TRBV20-1 and TRBJ2-7; D remains unclear. In germline, CDR1 is DFQATT, CDR2 SNEGSKA (reference sequence). The V end lost 3 bases, the J end lost 4 bases, and 7 bases lay between the germline ends. The CDR3 spans 11 residues.

This clonotype was seen a single time. The gene calls are TRBV6-2 or TRBV6-3 and TRBJ2-3; D is perhaps TRBD1 (6 bases). Germline V CDR1 and CDR2: MNHEY, SVGEGT. The CDR3 contains 16 residues. Trimming shortened V by 2 bases and J by 3 bases, and 15 bases separated the two germline ends. CDR3 in DNA: TGTGCCAGCAGTTACGGGGGCGCGTCGACTACAGATACGCAGTATTTT. Translated: CASSYGGASTTDTQYF.

Comments on this clonotype: One end of the junction does not line up with germline, which may come from a read error. V is TRBV6-6 and J is TRBJ1-2; D ambiguous. The CDR3 loop spans 15 amino acids. Germline assignment: CDR1 MNHNY and CDR2 SVGAGI (reference sequence). The CDR3 sequence: CASSTGDGLPGGCTF. The CDR3 DNA reads as TGTGCCAGCAGTACCGGAGACGGACTCCCGGGCGGCTGCACCTTC.

This sequence joins TRBV6-1 and TRBJ2-6; TRBD2 might be the D (5 bases). This CDR3 has 15 residues. Germline CDR1 and CDR2: MNHNS and SASEGT. The V gene lost 4 bases and the J gene lost 2 bases, with 9 bases spanning the gap. The CDR3 sequence is CASSVTGTGANVLTF. DNA of the CDR3: TGTGCCAGCAGTGTTACCGGGACTGGGGCCAACGTCCTGACTTTC.

This chain uses TRBV20-1 with TRBJ2-7; 9 bases are a match to TRBD2. Germline trimming cut 6 bases from V and 2 bases from J; bases unmatched to any gene: 8. There are 14 residues in the CDR3. Germline V CDR1 and CDR2: DFQATT, SNEGSKA (reference sequence). The CDR3 bases are TGCAGTGCCAGCCCTAGCGGGGAAACCTACGAGCAGTACTTC. Encoded protein: CSASPSGETYEQYF.

The chain links TRBV20-1 to TRBJ2-3, with 8 nucleotides matching TRBD2. The germline gives CDR1 DFQATT, CDR2 SNEGSKA (reference sequence). The CDR3 consists of 12 residues. Here the CDR3 reads CSRAGATDTQYF. The DNA of the CDR3 is TGCAGCCGAGCGGGAGCCACAGATACGCAGTATTTT.

Note on this clonotype: Being one base from a much bigger clone, this may be a read error. V gene TRBV18 combines with J gene TRBJ2-1; 9 positions match TRBD1. The assigned J gene may be wrong: the sequence end matches TRBJ2-7 better. Germline V gene lookup returns CDR1 KGHSH and CDR2 LQKENI. The CDR3 has 15 residues. For the CDR3, the DNA is TGTGCCAGCTCAGACAGGGGGAGCTCCTACAATGAGCAGTACTTC. It codes for CASSDRGSSYNEQYF.

The table lists this clonotype with many counts. The genes are TRBV20-1 and TRBJ2-3; D possibly matches TRBD1 or TRBD2 (5 bases each). This CDR3 region has 13 residues. With 4 bases removed from V and 1 base from J, the gap between germline ends came to 9 bases. Germline lookup yields CDR1 DFQATT and CDR2 SNEGSKA (reference sequence). Here the CDR3 DNA reads TGCAGTGCTACCCGGGACGGCACAGATACGCAGTATTTT. Amino acids: CSATRDGTDTQYF.

This rearrangement joins TRBV20-1 to TRBJ2-7, with 8 bases that match TRBD1. The J segment lost 0 bases and the V segment lost 4 bases, leaving 5 bases of the junction unmatched. The CDR3 sequence is 14 residues long. Germline CDR1 and CDR2: DFQATT and SNEGSKA (reference sequence). The DNA for the CDR3 is TGCAGTGCTAACCCCGGGACAGGCTCCTACGAGCAGTACTTC. As protein: CSANPGTGSYEQYF.

V usage is TRBV20-1 and J usage is TRBJ2-5; weak D call: TRBD1 (6 bases). The DNA end is a closer match to TRBJ2-1, so the J assignment may be wrong. The CDR3 is 12 residues long. Per germline, CDR1 DFQATT and CDR2 SNEGSKA (reference sequence). This CDR3 reads CSAAGQQETQFF. The CDR3 DNA follows: TGCAGTGCTGCAGGACAGCAAGAGACCCAGTTCTTC.

The chain couples TRBV11-2 to TRBJ1-6; D call uncertain. The V and J ends lost 5 bases and 5 bases respectively, with 13 bases between them. The CDR3 extends over 15 amino acids. CDR1 is SGHAT and CDR2 is FQNNGV in the germline V gene. The CDR3 loop reads CASSQGWTDNSPLHF. DNA of the CDR3: TGTGCCAGCAGCCAAGGGTGGACGGATAATTCACCCCTCCACTTT.